The present T cell receptor (beta chain) was sequenced within a study of cytomegalovirus exposure and HLA in healthy donors. Primers for the PCR totalled 60 Vbeta and 13 Jbeta. The repertoire was sequenced with immunoSEQ multiplex PCR; TCRdb's copy has only in-frame clones and lacks some. Of a few hundred thousand clones listed, 80% to 95% were seen once; the top ten hold around 1.7%. Sequencing used PBMCs. This clonotype was obtained from a girl aged 2 to 10 in good health and CMV-seronegative.

CDR3 sequence reads: CASSQSGETQYF. The DNA of the CDR3 is TGCGCCAGCAGCCAAAGCGGGGAGACCCAGTACTTC. The rearrangement links TRBV4-1 to TRBJ2-5; weak D call: TRBD2 (6 bases). The CDR3 runs 12 residues. V was shortened by 2 bases and J by 5 bases, with 6 bases between the two germline ends. Germline CDR1 reads MGHRA; CDR2 reads YSYEKL.